Described below is a single T cell receptor (beta chain) sequence and its context. The antigen is undetermined. Time point specified: week 5, during vaccination. One vaccine dose held 300 ug of mutant IDH1 20-mer peptide and came with topical imiquimod. Those who donated had recent WHO grade 3 or 4 IDH1-mutant, ATRX-lost astrocytomas. The data originate from a study of a mutant IDH1 vaccine in newly diagnosed glioma. V trimming: 1 base; J trimming: 5 bases; junction bases outside the gene matches: 2. Germline loops: CDR1 SNHLY, CDR2 FYNNEI. The CDR3 covers 15 residues. Study-wide findings and caveats: The authors found pseudoprogression apparently unrelated to changes in top peripheral T cell clonotypes.

Here immunoSEQ multiplex PCR was the method, and the copy in TCRdb shows in-frame clones only, minus some. This sample has about 53,000 clones, with approximately 79% found just once. The rearrangement links TRBV2 to TRBJ1-4; the match to TRBD1 covers 9 bases. The clonotype was recovered from a woman in her forties or fifties with glioma. The sequencing used PBMCs, collected from a glioma patient whose treatment included an IDH1 peptide vaccine. The CDR3 region is CASSEGGTGNEKLFF. CDR3 nucleotide sequence: TGTGCCAGCAGTGAAGGAGGGACAGGGAATGAAAAACTGTTTTTT.